The clone carrying this T cell receptor (beta chain) was found a few times. Its antigen is unknown. This specimen belongs to a study of blood T cells in healthy people across ages. The study, taken as a whole, reports: Diversity of TCR beta correlated strongly with naive T cell percentage.

Germline values: CDR1 KGHSH, CDR2 LQKENI. V was clipped by 3 bases and J by 0 bases, with 10 bases between them. The CDR3 runs 15 residues. Primed by a sample-barcoded 5' primer and a J-beta primer mix, a second PCR proceeded for roughly 6 to 12 cycles. MiXCR, run by TCRdb on the 5' RACE reads, gives a single entry per CDR3 protein. Of some 800,000 distinct CDR3 sequences in the sample, around 43% were seen once. The rearrangement links TRBV18 to TRBJ2-3; D not certain. The sequencing sample was made of blood. This sequence was found in a man aged 60-69 years in good health. The chain's CDR3 is CASSPLSQSTDTQYF. CDR3 coding DNA: TGTGCCAGCTCACCCCTGTCACAGAGCACAGATACGCAGTATTTT. Based on the CDR3 plus reference TRBV18 and TRBJ2-3, the full variable domain is NAGVMQNPRHLVRRRGQEARLRCSPMKGHSHVYWYRQLPEEGLKFMVYLQKENIIDESGMPKERFSAEFPKEGPSILRIQQVVRGDSAAYFCASSPLSQSTDTQYFGPGTRLTVL.